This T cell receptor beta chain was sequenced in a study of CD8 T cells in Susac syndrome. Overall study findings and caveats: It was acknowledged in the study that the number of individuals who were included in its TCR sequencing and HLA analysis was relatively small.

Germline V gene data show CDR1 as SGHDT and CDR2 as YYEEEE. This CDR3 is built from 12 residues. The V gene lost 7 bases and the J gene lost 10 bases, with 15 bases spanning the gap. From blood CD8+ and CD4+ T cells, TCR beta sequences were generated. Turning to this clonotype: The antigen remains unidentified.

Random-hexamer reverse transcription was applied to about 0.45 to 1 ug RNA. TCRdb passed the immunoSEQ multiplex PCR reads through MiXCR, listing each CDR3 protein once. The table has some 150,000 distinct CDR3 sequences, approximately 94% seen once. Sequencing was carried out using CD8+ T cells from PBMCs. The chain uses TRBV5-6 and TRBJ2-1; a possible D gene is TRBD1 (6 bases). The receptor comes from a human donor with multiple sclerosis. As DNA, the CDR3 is TGTGCCAGCGTCCAGGGGCGAGGGGAGCAGTTCTTC. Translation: CASVQGRGEQFF.